The subject of this entry is one T cell receptor beta chain. J was trimmed by 5 bases and V by 5 bases; bases with no gene match: 4. The germline V gene has CDR1 DFQATT and CDR2 SNEGSKA (reference sequence). The CDR3 sequence is 14 residues long. MiXCR, applied by TCRdb to the RT-PCR reads, yields one record per CDR3 protein. The sample records about 680,000 distinct CDR3 sequences, 11% to 15% being singletons. The sample comprised memory CD4+ T cells from blood. The receptor was derived from a female donor in good health, serving as a healthy control. V usage is TRBV20-1 and J usage is TRBJ2-2, with TRBD2 matching over 11 bases. CDR3 amino acids: CSAASSGRTGELFF. In DNA form, the CDR3 reads TGCAGTGCTGCATCTAGCGGGAGGACCGGGGAGCTGTTTTTT.